The 21 T cell receptor beta chains below were found in one sample sequenced in a study of cytomegalovirus exposure and HLA in healthy donors. This table comes from immunoSEQ multiplex PCR, and its TCRdb copy is limited to in-frame clones, with some not included. This table holds 200,000 to 250,000 clones, just over 85% found once. Sequencing input: PBMCs. The receptors were sampled from a woman aged 18-30 years in good health and CMV-seronegative.

The CDR3 sequence: CASSNPGQGVTDTQYF. The CDR3 nucleotides are TGTGCCAGCAGCAACCCGGGACAGGGCGTCACAGATACGCAGTATTTT. The gene calls are TRBV27 and TRBJ2-3; 9 bases align to TRBD1. The J segment lost 2 bases and the V segment lost 6 bases, leaving 9 bases of the junction unmatched. The CDR3 extends over 16 amino acids. Germline CDR1 and CDR2: MNHEY and SMNVEV (reference sequence).

This chain connects TRBV7-9 to TRBJ1-2, with D perhaps matching TRBD1 (5 bases). Germline CDR1 reads SEHNR; CDR2 reads FQNEAQ (reference sequence). CDR3 length: 14 amino acids. V was clipped by 3 bases and J by 4 bases, with 12 bases between them. CDR3 coding DNA: TGTGCCAGCAGCTTCACAGGCCCGGGCTATGGCTACACCTTC. Translation: CASSFTGPGYGYTF.

V and J are TRBV6-4 and TRBJ1-1, with D perhaps matching TRBD1 (6 bases). V was clipped by 0 bases and J by 5 bases, with 22 bases between them. Germline V CDR1 and CDR2: MRHNA, SNTAGT. The CDR3 extends over 18 amino acids. CDR3 residues: CASSDSVGHLSLTTEAFF. The CDR3 DNA sequence: TGTGCCAGCAGTGACTCTGTGGGACATCTTAGTTTAACGACTGAAGCTTTCTTT.

The V and J genes are TRBV27 and TRBJ1-6, with 9 positions matching TRBD1. The CDR3 is made up of 15 amino acids. Trimming at V came to 3 bases and at J to 7 bases, leaving 4 bases not matched to a gene. CDR1 is MNHEY and CDR2 is SMNVEV in the germline V gene (reference sequence). The CDR3 loop is CASSFGTGLNSPLHF. The CDR3 DNA is TGTGCCAGCAGTTTTGGGACAGGGCTGAATTCACCCCTCCACTTT.

This rearrangement joins TRBV30 to TRBJ2-2, with TRBD2 matching 8 bases. CDR3 size: 13 residues. J lost 6 bases, V lost 1 base, and 1 base had no gene match. Germline assignment: CDR1 GTSNPN and CDR2 SVGIG (reference sequence). CDR3 sequence (DNA): TGTGCCTGGAGTGGGACTAGCTCCGGGGAGCTGTTTTTT. It codes for CAWSGTSSGELFF. Drawing the rest from reference TRBV30 and TRBJ2-2, the complete variable domain is SQTIHQWPATLVQPVGSPLSLECTVEGTSNPNLYWYRQAAGRGLQLLFYSVGIGQISSEVPQNLSASRPQDRQFILSSKKLLLSDSGFYLCAWSGTSSGELFFGEGSRLTVL.

The count of this clone is one. The V call is TRBV19, the J call TRBJ2-2, with a tentative D call TRBD1 (6 bases). In germline, CDR1 is LNHDA, CDR2 SQIVND (reference sequence). There are 13 residues in the CDR3. Written as DNA, the CDR3 is TGTGCAAGCGGACAGAGGAACACCGGGGAGCTGTTTTTT. Translating it yields CASGQRNTGELFF. Full variable domain (remainder filled in from reference TRBV19 and TRBJ2-2): DGGITQSPKYLFRKEGQNVTLSCEQNLNHDAMYWYRQDPGQGLRLIYYSQIVNDFQKGDIAEGYSVSREKKESFPLTVTSAQKNPTAFYLCASGQRNTGELFFGEGSRLTVL.

This chain connects TRBV5-5 to TRBJ2-2; maybe TRBD1 (5 bases). Germline V CDR1 and CDR2: SGHKS, YYEKEE (reference sequence). The V gene lost 1 base and the J gene lost 13 bases, with 17 bases spanning the gap. The CDR3 covers 14 residues. CDR3 residues: CASSLSGSGSRLFF. CDR3 bases: TGTGCCAGCAGCTTGTCAGGGTCCGGCTCCAGGCTGTTTTTT.

This clone has only one observation. The chain has TRBV18 and TRBJ2-3; TRBD2 agrees at 8 bases. Germline lookup yields CDR1 KGHSH and CDR2 LQKENI. This CDR3 spans 16 amino acids. V lost 4 bases and J lost 0; bases outside the gene matches: 6. The CDR3: CASSLRTSSSTDTQYF. Written as DNA, the CDR3 is TGTGCCAGCTCACTGCGGACTAGCAGTAGCACAGATACGCAGTATTTT.

This chain connects TRBV2 to TRBJ2-3; 13 bases agree with TRBD2. The CDR3 runs 20 residues. Germline lookup yields CDR1 SNHLY and CDR2 FYNNEI. J gave up 2 bases and V 5 bases, and 16 bases lay outside the gene matches. The CDR3 is CASSTPGLAGMMSITDTQYF. CDR3 bases: TGTGCCAGCAGTACGCCGGGACTAGCGGGGATGATGTCCATCACAGATACGCAGTATTTT. Supplemented by reference TRBV2 and TRBJ2-3, the full variable domain reads EPEVTQTPSHQVTQMGQEVILRCVPISNHLYFYWYRQILGQKVEFLVSFYNNEISEKSEIFDDQFSVERPDGSNFTLKIRSTKLEDSAMYFCASSTPGLAGMMSITDTQYFGPGTRLTVL.

This chain joins TRBV5-1 and TRBJ2-2; TRBD2 is a possible D gene (5 bases). Germline V CDR1 and CDR2: SGHRS, YFSETQ. This CDR3 region has 16 residues. V lost 4 bases to trimming and J lost 5 bases, with 18 bases between them. The CDR3 sequence is CASSVGGGIDTGELFF. CDR3 DNA sequence: TGCGCCAGCAGCGTAGGTGGAGGTATTGATACCGGGGAGCTGTTTTTT.

The rearrangement uses TRBV6-5 and TRBJ2-7, with a possible D match to TRBD2 (6 bases). V was cut by 6 bases and J by 2 bases, with 11 bases left in between. The CDR3 covers 13 residues. Germline V gene sequence: CDR1 MNHEY, CDR2 SVGAGI. CDR3 residues: CASRGGRTYEQYF. As DNA, the CDR3 is TGTGCCAGCAGGGGGGGACGTACCTACGAGCAGTACTTC.

This clone has a single count. The rearrangement links TRBV6-5 to TRBJ2-1; 10 bases line up with TRBD2. The V and J ends lost 4 bases and 9 bases, in that order; junction bases with no gene match: 6. CDR1 is MNHEY, CDR2 SVGAGI, per germline. There are 14 residues in the CDR3. The CDR3 DNA reads TGTGCCAGCAGTTCTGCACTAGCGGGAAGTGAGCAGTTCTTC. Amino acids: CASSSALAGSEQFF.

The CDR3 nucleotides are TGTGCCAGCGTAGAGCGGTTACCCCCCACAGATACGCAGTATTTT. Its translation: CASVERLPPTDTQYF. V gene TRBV2 combines with J gene TRBJ2-3, with D possibly being TRBD2 (5 bases). Trimming pared 8 bases from V and 2 bases from J, leaving 17 bases between. The CDR3 length is 15 residues. Germline values: CDR1 SNHLY, CDR2 FYNNEI.

The chain has TRBV28 and TRBJ2-2, with 9 bases lining up with TRBD2. Germline V lookup: CDR1 MDHEN, CDR2 SYDVKM. Trimming removed 4 bases from V and 7 bases from J; junction bases left unmatched: 7. The CDR3 sequence is 15 residues long. The CDR3 sequence: CASSSQREDHGELFF. CDR3 bases: TGTGCCAGCAGTTCTCAGCGGGAGGATCACGGGGAGCTGTTTTTT.

J is TRBJ2-7 and V is TRBV19, with D uncertain. Trimming cost V 2 bases and J 0 bases, with 11 bases left between them. CDR1 and CDR2 (germline): LNHDA, SQIVND (reference sequence). This CDR3 is 15 amino acids long. CDR3 in DNA: TGTGCCAGTAGTATATCGGGTTCGAGCTCCTACGAGCAGTACTTC. Protein: CASSISGSSSYEQYF.

The chain recombines TRBV5-5 with TRBJ1-1, with 12 bases lining up with TRBD1. This CDR3 comprises 19 residues. Per germline, CDR1 SGHKS and CDR2 YYEKEE (reference sequence). The V and J ends lost 0 bases and 5 bases, in that order; junction bases with no gene match: 14. The CDR3 DNA reads TGTGCCAGCAGCTTGGCGGGGACAGGGGGCGCCCCGTTCGGGACTGAAGCTTTCTTT. This sequence encodes CASSLAGTGGAPFGTEAFF.

The chain links TRBV7-2 to TRBJ2-7; no clear D. Germline CDR1 is SGHTA and CDR2 is FQGNSA. Trimming removed 5 bases from V and 0 bases from J, with 11 bases in between. There are 14 residues in the CDR3. DNA for the CDR3: TGTGCCAGCAGCCTCGGAGACCACTCCTACGAGCAGTACTTC. It yields the protein CASSLGDHSYEQYF.

The chain uses TRBV6-1 and TRBJ2-5, with 10 bases fitting TRBD1. The CDR3 is 14 residues long. Germline CDR1 MNHNS, CDR2 SASEGT. V trimming: 6 bases; J trimming: 10 bases; junction bases outside the gene matches: 11. The CDR3 coding sequence is TGTGCCAGCAGCGAGGGACAGGGGACGAGGAACCAGTACTTC. Encoded protein: CASSEGQGTRNQYF.

The chain links TRBV14 to TRBJ2-1; 11 nucleotides align to TRBD2. Unmatched junction bases numbered 12, after V lost 0 bases and J lost 5 bases. The germline V gene has CDR1 SGHDN and CDR2 FVKESK. The CDR3 is made up of 19 amino acids. The CDR3 nucleotides read TGTGCCAGCAGCCAAGAGGGTTTAGCGGGAGGGCCGTCCCACAATGAGCAGTTCTTC. It is translated as CASSQEGLAGGPSHNEQFF.

The rearrangement joins TRBV27 to TRBJ2-1, with D possibly TRBD1 on 5 matching bases. Germline CDR1 is MNHEY and CDR2 is SMNVEV (reference sequence). V dropped 3 bases and J dropped 10 bases, with 13 bases sitting between them. The CDR3 runs to 13 residues. The CDR3 sequence is CASSFNGADEQFF. The CDR3 DNA is TGTGCCAGCAGTTTCAATGGGGCCGACGAGCAGTTCTTC.

The rearrangement joins TRBV28 to TRBJ2-1, with a tentative D call TRBD2 (5 bases). Germline V gives CDR1 MDHEN, CDR2 SYDVKM. V was cut by 0 bases and J by 0 bases, with 9 bases left in between. This CDR3 has 16 amino acids. The CDR3 bases are TGTGCCAGCAGTTTATGGAGCGGAGGCTCCTACAATGAGCAGTTCTTC. Translating it yields CASSLWSGGSYNEQFF.